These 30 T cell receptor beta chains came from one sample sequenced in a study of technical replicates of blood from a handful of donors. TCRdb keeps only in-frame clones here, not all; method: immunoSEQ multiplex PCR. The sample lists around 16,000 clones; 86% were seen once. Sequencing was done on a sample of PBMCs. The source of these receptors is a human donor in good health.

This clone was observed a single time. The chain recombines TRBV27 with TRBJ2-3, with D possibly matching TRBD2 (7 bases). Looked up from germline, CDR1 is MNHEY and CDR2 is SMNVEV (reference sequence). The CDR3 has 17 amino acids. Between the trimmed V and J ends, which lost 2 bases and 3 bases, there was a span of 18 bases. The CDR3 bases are TGTGCCAGCAGTTTAGGGGGCCGGGGGGTGGGTACAGATACGCAGTATTTT. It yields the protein CASSLGGRGVGTDTQYF.

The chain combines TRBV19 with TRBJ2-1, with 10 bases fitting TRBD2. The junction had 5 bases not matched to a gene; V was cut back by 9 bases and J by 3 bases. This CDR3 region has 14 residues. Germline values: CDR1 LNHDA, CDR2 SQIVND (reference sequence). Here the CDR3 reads CASAQREGYNEQFF. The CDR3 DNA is TGTGCCAGCGCCCAGCGGGAGGGCTACAATGAGCAGTTCTTC.

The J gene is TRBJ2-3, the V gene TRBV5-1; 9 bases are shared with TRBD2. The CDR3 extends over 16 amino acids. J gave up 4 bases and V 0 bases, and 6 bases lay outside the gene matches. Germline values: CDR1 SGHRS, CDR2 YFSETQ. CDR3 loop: CASSLDLAGNADTQYF. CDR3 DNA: TGCGCCAGCAGCTTGGACCTAGCGGGAAATGCAGATACGCAGTATTTT.

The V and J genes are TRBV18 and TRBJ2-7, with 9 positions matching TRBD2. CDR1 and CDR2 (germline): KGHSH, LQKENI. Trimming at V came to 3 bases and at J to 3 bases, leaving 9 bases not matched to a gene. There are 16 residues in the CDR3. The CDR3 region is CASSPAGGAVSYEQYF. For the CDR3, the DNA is TGTGCCAGCTCACCCGCGGGGGGGGCTGTAAGCTACGAGCAGTACTTC.

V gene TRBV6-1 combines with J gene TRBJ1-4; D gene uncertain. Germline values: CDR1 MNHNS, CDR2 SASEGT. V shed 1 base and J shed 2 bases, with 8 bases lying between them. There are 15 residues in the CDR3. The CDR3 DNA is TGTGCCAGCAGTGAAGGAGGAGGCACTAATGAAAAACTGTTTTTT. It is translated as CASSEGGGTNEKLFF.

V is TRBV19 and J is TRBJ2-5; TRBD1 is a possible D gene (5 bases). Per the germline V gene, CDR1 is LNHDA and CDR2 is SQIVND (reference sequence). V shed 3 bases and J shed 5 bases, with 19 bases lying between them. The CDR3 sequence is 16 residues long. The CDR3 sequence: CASSIGQGPWKETQYF. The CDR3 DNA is TGTGCCAGTAGTATTGGGCAGGGCCCTTGGAAGGAGACCCAGTACTTC.

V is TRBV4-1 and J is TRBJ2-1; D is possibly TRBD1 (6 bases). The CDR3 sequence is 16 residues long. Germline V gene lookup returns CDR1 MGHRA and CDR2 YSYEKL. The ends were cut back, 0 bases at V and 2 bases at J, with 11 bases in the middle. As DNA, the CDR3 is TGCGCCAGCAGCCAAGAATGGGGGCACCCCTACAATGAGCAGTTCTTC. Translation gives CASSQEWGHPYNEQFF.

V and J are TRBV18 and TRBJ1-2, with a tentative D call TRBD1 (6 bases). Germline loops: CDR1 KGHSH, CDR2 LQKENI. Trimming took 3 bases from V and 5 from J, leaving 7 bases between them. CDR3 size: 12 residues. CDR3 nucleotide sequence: TGTGCCAGCTCACCGGACAGTTATGGCTACACCTTC. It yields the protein CASSPDSYGYTF.

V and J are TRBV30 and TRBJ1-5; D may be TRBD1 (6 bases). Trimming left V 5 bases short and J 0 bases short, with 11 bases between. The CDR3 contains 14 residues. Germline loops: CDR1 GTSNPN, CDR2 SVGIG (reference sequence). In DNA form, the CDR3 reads TGTGCCTGGTCCCAGGGGAATAGCAATCAGCCCCAGCATTTT. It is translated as CAWSQGNSNQPQHF.

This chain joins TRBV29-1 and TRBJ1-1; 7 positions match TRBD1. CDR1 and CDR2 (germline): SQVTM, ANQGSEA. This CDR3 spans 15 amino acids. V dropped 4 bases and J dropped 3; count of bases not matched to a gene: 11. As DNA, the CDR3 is TGCAGCGTTGGCGAAGAAGGGGGCGGCGACACTGAAGCTTTCTTT. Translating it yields CSVGEEGGGDTEAFF.

As DNA, the CDR3 is TGTGCCAGCTCCACAGGGGGGAGGGAAGCTTTCTTT. This translates into CASSTGGREAFF. The rearrangement uses TRBV6-1 and TRBJ1-1; the match to TRBD1 covers 8 bases. Germline V lookup: CDR1 MNHNS, CDR2 SASEGT. CDR3 length equals 12 residues. The junction had 7 bases not matched to a gene; V was cut back by 8 bases and J by 8 bases.

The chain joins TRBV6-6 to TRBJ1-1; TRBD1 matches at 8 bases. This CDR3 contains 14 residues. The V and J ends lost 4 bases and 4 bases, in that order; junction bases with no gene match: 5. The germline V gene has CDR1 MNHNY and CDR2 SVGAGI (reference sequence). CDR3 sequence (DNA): TGTGCCAGCAGTTCCCGGACAGGGAGCACTGAAGCTTTCTTT. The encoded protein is CASSSRTGSTEAFF.

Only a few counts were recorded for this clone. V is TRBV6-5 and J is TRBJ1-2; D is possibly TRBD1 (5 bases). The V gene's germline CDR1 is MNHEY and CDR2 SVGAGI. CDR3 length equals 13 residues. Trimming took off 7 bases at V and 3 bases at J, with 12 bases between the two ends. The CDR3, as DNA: TGTGCCAGCACCCCAGGGTTGTACTATGGCTACACCTTC. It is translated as CASTPGLYYGYTF.

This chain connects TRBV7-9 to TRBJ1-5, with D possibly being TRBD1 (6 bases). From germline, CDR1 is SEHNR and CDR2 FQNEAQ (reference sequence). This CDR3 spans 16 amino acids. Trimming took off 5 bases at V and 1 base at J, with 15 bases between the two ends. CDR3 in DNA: TGTGCCAGCAGCCGTTGGAGCCAGGGGAGCAATCAGCCCCAGCATTTT. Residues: CASSRWSQGSNQPQHF.

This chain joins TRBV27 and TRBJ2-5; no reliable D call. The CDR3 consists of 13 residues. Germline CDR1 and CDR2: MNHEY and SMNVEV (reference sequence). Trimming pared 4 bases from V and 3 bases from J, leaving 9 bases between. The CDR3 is CASSWLGKETQYF. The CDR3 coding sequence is TGTGCCAGCAGTTGGCTTGGTAAAGAGACCCAGTACTTC.

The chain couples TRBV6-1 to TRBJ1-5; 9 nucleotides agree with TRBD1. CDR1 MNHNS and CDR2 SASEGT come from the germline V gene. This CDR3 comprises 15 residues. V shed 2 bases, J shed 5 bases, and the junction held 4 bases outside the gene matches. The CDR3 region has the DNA TGTGCCAGCAGTGAACGGGGACAGGGTCATCAGCCCCAGCATTTT. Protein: CASSERGQGHQPQHF.

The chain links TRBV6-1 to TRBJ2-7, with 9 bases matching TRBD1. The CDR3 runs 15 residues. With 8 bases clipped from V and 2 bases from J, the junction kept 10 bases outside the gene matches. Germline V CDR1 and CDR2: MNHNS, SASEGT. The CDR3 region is CASLPRHRGPYEQYF. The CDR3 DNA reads TGTGCCAGCCTCCCAAGGCACAGGGGGCCCTACGAGCAGTACTTC.

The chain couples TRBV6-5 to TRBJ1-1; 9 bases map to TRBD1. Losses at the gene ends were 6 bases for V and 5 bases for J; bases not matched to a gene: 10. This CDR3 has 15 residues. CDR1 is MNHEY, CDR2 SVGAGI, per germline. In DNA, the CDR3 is TGTGCCAGCAGCCGTACCGGGACAGGGAGTACTGAAGCTTTCTTT. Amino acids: CASSRTGTGSTEAFF.

The DNA of the CDR3 is TGTGCCAGCAGTAGCGGCAGGGGGGACTACGAGCAGTACTTC. Translating gives CASSSGRGDYEQYF. The genes are TRBV11-3 and TRBJ2-7, with a weak D call TRBD1 (7 bases). Germline loops: CDR1 SGHNT, CDR2 YENEEA. CDR3 length equals 14 residues. V was clipped by 6 bases and J by 3 bases, with 15 bases between them.

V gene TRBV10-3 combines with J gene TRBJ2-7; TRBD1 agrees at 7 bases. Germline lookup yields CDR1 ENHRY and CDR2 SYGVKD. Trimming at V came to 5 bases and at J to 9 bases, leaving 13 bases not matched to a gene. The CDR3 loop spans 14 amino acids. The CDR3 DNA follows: TGTGCCATCAGTCGACAGGGTCAGGGGATGGGGCAGTACTTC. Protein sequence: CAISRQGQGMGQYF.

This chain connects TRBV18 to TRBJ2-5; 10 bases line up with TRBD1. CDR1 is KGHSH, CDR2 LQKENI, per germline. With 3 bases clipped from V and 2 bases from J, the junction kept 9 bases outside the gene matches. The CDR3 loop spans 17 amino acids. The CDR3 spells CASSPNTEGQGQETQYF. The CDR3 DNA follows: TGTGCCAGCTCACCTAACACTGAGGGACAGGGGCAAGAGACCCAGTACTTC.

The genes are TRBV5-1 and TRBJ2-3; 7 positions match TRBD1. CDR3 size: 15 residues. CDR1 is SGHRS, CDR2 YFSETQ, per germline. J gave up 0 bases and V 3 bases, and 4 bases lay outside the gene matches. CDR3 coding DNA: TGCGCCAGCAGCTGGGACAGATATAGCACAGATACGCAGTATTTT. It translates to CASSWDRYSTDTQYF. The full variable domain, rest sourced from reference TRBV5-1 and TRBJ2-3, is KAGVTQTPRYLIKTRGQQVTLSCSPISGHRSVSWYQQTPGQGLQFLFEYFSETQRNKGNFPGRFSGRQFSNSRSEMNVSTLELGDSALYLCASSWDRYSTDTQYFGPGTRLTVL.

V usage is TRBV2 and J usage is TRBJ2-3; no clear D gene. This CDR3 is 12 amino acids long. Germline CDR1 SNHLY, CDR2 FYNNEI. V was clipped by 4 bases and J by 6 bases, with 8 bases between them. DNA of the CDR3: TGTGCCAGCAGTGGTTCCGGGGATACGCAGTATTTT. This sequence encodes CASSGSGDTQYF.

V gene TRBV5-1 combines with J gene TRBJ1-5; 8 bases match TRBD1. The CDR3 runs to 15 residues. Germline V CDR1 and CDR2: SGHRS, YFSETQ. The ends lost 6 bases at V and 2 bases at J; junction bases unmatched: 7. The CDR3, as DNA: TGCGCCAGCACGCCGACAGGGGTAGGCAATCAGCCCCAGCATTTT. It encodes CASTPTGVGNQPQHF.

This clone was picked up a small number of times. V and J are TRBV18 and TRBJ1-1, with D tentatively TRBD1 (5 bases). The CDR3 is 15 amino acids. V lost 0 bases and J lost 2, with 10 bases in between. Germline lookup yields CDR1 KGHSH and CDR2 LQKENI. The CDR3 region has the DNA TGTGCCAGCTCACCACCGGCAGGGACTAACACTGAAGCTTTCTTT. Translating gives CASSPPAGTNTEAFF. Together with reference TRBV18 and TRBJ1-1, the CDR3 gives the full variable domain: NAGVMQNPRHLVRRRGQEARLRCSPMKGHSHVYWYRQLPEEGLKFMVYLQKENIIDESGMPKERFSAEFPKEGPSILRIQQVVRGDSAAYFCASSPPAGTNTEAFFGQGTRLTVV.

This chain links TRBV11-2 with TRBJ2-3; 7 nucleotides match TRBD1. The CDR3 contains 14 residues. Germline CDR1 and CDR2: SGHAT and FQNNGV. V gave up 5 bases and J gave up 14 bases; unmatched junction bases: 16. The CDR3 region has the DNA TGTGCCAGCAGCCCGAAGAGACAGGGAACCTATGTGTATTTT. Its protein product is CASSPKRQGTYVYF.

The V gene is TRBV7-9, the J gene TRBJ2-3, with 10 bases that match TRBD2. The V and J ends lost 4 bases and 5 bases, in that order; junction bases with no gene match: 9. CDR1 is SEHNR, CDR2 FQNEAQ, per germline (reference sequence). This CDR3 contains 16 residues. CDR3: CASSYASGSKIDTQYF. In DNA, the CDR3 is TGTGCCAGCAGCTATGCTAGCGGGAGTAAGATAGATACGCAGTATTTT.

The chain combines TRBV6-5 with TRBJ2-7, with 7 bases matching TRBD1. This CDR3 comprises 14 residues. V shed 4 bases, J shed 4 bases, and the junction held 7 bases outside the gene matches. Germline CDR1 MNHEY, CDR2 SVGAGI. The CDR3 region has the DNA TGTGCCAGCAGTTCCCCGGGACAGAAGTACGAGCAGTACTTC. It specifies CASSSPGQKYEQYF.

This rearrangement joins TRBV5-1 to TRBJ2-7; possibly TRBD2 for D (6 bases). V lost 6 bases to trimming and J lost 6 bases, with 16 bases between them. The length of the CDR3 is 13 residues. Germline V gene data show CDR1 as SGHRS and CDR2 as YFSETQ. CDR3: CASNGGAVLEQYF. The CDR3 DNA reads TGCGCCAGCAACGGGGGAGCAGTTCTCGAGCAGTACTTC.

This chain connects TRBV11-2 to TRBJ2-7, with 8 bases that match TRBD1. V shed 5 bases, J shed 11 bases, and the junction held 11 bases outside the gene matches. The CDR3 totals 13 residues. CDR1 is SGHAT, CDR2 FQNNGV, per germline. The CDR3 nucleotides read TGTGCCAGCAGCACAGACAGGGGAAGGGACGAGTACTTC. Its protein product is CASSTDRGRDEYF.